This T cell receptor (beta chain) was obtained from a study of blood T cell repertoires in COVID-19. The CDR3 consists of 15 residues. CDR1 and CDR2 from the germline V gene are SGHRS and YFSETQ. The ends lost 1 base at V and 4 bases at J; junction bases unmatched: 7. This clone is a singleton in its sample. As processed by the authors: Estimated nucleated cell counts came from reference gene primer amplification. TCRdb keeps only in-frame clones here, not all; method: immunoSEQ multiplex PCR. V, J and clone size were drawn from that table, and D and trimming were deduced from the DNA. The sample holds approximately 36,000 clones, 90% seen once.

The receptor's source is a man aged 55 to 70 with active or convalescent COVID-19. The sequencing input was peripheral blood. The chain links TRBV5-1 to TRBJ2-7; 8 bases are shared with TRBD1. CDR3 coding DNA: TGCGCCAGCAGCTTGTTAGGGACAGGTTTTTACGAGCAGTACTTC. Protein sequence: CASSLLGTGFYEQYF.